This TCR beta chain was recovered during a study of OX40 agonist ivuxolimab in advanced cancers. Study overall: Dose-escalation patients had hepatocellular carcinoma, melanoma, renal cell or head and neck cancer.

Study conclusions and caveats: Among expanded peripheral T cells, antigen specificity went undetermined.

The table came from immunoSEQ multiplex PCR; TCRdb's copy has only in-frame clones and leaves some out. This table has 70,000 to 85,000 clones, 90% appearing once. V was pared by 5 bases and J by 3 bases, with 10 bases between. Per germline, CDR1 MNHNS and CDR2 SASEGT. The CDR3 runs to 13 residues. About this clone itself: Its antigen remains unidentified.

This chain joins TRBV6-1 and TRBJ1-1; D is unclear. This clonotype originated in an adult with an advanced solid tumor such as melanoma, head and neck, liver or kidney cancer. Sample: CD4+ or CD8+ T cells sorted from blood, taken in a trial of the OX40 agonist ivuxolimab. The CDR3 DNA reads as TGTGCCAGCAGTAGGTCGGGCTACACTGAAGCTTTCTTT. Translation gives CASSRSGYTEAFF.